Following are 7 T cell receptor beta chains from one sample sequenced in a study of blood T cell repertoires in COVID-19. Sequencing was performed with immunoSEQ multiplex PCR; in TCRdb, only in-frame clones are kept and a portion is missing. The sample contains about 480,000 clones, over 75% of which appear only once. Sequencing used PBMCs or T cells enriched from blood (not recorded which). The source of these receptors is a woman in her forties who had recovered from COVID-19.

V is TRBV19 and J is TRBJ2-5; no clear D gene. The V gene lost 5 bases and the J gene lost 3 bases, with 10 bases spanning the gap. Germline loops: CDR1 LNHDA, CDR2 SQIVND (reference sequence). The CDR3 consists of 13 residues. The CDR3 sequence: CASSGTAKETQYF. The DNA of the CDR3 is TGTGCCAGTAGTGGAACAGCTAAAGAGACCCAGTACTTC.

The chain employs TRBV2 and TRBJ2-2; 8 bases agree with TRBD2. Germline CDR1 SNHLY, CDR2 FYNNEI. The V segment lost 4 bases and the J segment 1 base; nucleotides outside the gene matches: 8. The CDR3 consists of 17 residues. DNA for the CDR3: TGTGCCAGCAGTGCACGTTCAGCGGGGGTGAACACCGGGGAGCTGTTTTTT. It specifies CASSARSAGVNTGELFF.

This clone came up once. The chain recombines TRBV21-1 with TRBJ2-3; TRBD2 is taken as the D call from the table, unchecked against the DNA. TRBV21-1 is tagged as a pseudogene. This CDR3 is built from 15 residues. CDR3 nucleotides: TGTGCCAGCACCCCCGGGGAGGATGTCGCAGATACGCAGTATTTT. Its protein is CASTPGEDVADTQYF.

The chain has TRBV25-1 and TRBJ2-1; 10 nucleotides match TRBD1. The J segment lost 10 bases and the V segment lost 4 bases, leaving 16 bases of the junction unmatched. The CDR3 totals 17 residues. Germline lookup yields CDR1 MGHDK and CDR2 SYGVNS. The CDR3 sequence: CASSVHGQGVERGEQFF. The CDR3 coding sequence is TGTGCCAGCAGTGTACACGGACAGGGGGTCGAAAGGGGCGAGCAGTTCTTC.

This chain uses TRBV6-5 with TRBJ2-1, with 11 bases that match TRBD2. V was clipped by 7 bases and J by 9 bases; unmatched bases: 5. There are 13 residues in the CDR3. Germline V CDR1 and CDR2: MNHEY, SVGAGI. The chain's CDR3 is CASILAGAGEQFF. Here the CDR3 DNA reads TGTGCCAGCATACTAGCGGGAGCTGGTGAGCAGTTCTTC.

CDR3 residues: CASSSNVRGNEQFF. CDR3 in DNA: TGTGCCAGCAGCTCTAACGTGCGGGGCAATGAGCAGTTCTTC. V is TRBV7-8 and J is TRBJ2-1, with D possibly being TRBD2 (6 bases). The V and J ends lost 4 bases and 6 bases respectively, with 13 bases between them. The CDR3 is made up of 14 amino acids. Germline V gene lookup returns CDR1 SGHVS and CDR2 FQNEAQ.

The V gene is TRBV6-5, the J gene TRBJ2-7; D call uncertain. This CDR3 is 13 amino acids long. CDR1 is MNHEY and CDR2 is SVGAGI in the germline V gene. Trimming cost V 5 bases and J 3 bases, with 11 bases left between them. The CDR3 spells CASSLINFYEQYF. For the CDR3, the DNA is TGTGCCAGCAGTCTTATCAACTTCTACGAGCAGTACTTC.